These 8 T cell receptor beta chains were sequenced from one sample in a study of cytomegalovirus exposure and HLA in healthy donors. PCR used 60 Vbeta primers and 13 Jbeta primers. Data came from immunoSEQ multiplex PCR; TCRdb stores just in-frame clones and leaves some out. The repertoire includes under 45,000 clones, roughly 60% of them detected once, and about 8.5% sits in the top ten. The sequencing input was PBMCs. Receptors originate from a human donor in good health.

This chain uses TRBV11-2 with TRBJ2-7, with TRBD1 matching over 8 bases. Germline CDR1 and CDR2: SGHAT and FQNNGV. The CDR3 is made up of 16 amino acids. Unmatched junction bases numbered 9, after V lost 5 bases and J lost 0 bases. This CDR3 is CASSPYGQGSSYEQYF. In DNA form, the CDR3 reads TGTGCCAGCAGCCCCTACGGACAGGGTAGCTCCTACGAGCAGTACTTC.

There are a few counts of this clone. CDR3 in DNA: TGTGCCAGCAGCTTAGGACTCGCAACCCTATACGAGCAGTACTTC. Encoded protein: CASSLGLATLYEQYF. The V and J genes are TRBV7-2 and TRBJ2-7; D is uncertain. V gave up 1 base and J gave up 4 bases, with 14 bases separating them. This CDR3 is built from 15 residues. Per germline, CDR1 SGHTA and CDR2 FQGNSA.

The rearrangement joins TRBV7-9 to TRBJ1-1; unclear D gene. Between the trimmed V and J ends, which lost 2 bases and 2 bases, there was a span of 6 bases. The CDR3 consists of 13 residues. Germline V gives CDR1 SEHNR, CDR2 FQNEAQ (reference sequence). The CDR3 DNA reads TGTGCCAGCAGCTTATCGAGAAACACTGAAGCTTTCTTT. Residues: CASSLSRNTEAFF.

The chain is built from TRBV19 and TRBJ1-1, with TRBD1 identical over 9 bases. In germline, CDR1 is LNHDA, CDR2 SQIVND (reference sequence). CDR3 size: 15 residues. With V trimmed by 5 bases and J by 7 bases, 11 bases remained unmatched. CDR3 bases: TGTGCCAGTAGTCGAAGCCGGGACAGGGAGTATGAAGCTTTCTTT. Its translation: CASSRSRDREYEAFF.

This chain uses TRBV7-2 with TRBJ1-5; D unresolved. The germline V gene has CDR1 SGHTA and CDR2 FQGNSA. This CDR3 contains 15 residues. V was pared by 5 bases and J by 4 bases, with 15 bases between. The CDR3 sequence is CASSVLPQRNQPQHF. The CDR3 nucleotides are TGTGCCAGCAGCGTCCTTCCCCAGAGGAATCAGCCCCAGCATTTT.

The rearrangement uses TRBV30 and TRBJ1-1; D perhaps matches TRBD1 (5 bases). This CDR3 contains 14 residues. The germline V gene encodes CDR1 GTSNPN and CDR2 SVGIG (reference sequence). Trimming left V 0 bases short and J 5 bases short, with 13 bases between. The CDR3 loop reads CAWSVSLGDTEAFF. CDR3 nucleotides: TGTGCCTGGAGTGTGAGTTTAGGGGATACTGAAGCTTTCTTT.

This chain connects TRBV19 to TRBJ1-3; no clear D gene. There are 14 residues in the CDR3. V lost 5 bases and J lost 2, with 10 bases in between. Germline V gene sequence: CDR1 LNHDA, CDR2 SQIVND (reference sequence). CDR3 nucleotide sequence: TGTGCCAGTAGTCGCGGGGTTCCTGGAAACACCATATATTTT. It specifies CASSRGVPGNTIYF.

The J gene is TRBJ2-5, the V gene TRBV15; D is ambiguous. The CDR3 runs to 14 residues. The germline V gene encodes CDR1 LNHNV and CDR2 YYDKDF (reference sequence). V lost 0 bases to trimming and J lost 2 bases, with 7 bases between them. CDR3 bases: TGTGCCACCAGCAGAGACAGGTTTCAAGAGACCCAGTACTTC. Translation gives CATSRDRFQETQYF.